This record looks at one TCR beta chain sequence and its context. Its antigen remains unidentified. Trimming took 6 bases from V and 5 from J; bases not matched to a gene: 5. The CDR3 runs 13 residues. Germline loops: CDR1 MNHEY, CDR2 SVGEGT. This sample stems from a study of CD8 T cells in Susac syndrome. Overall study findings and caveats: The relatively small number of individuals in the TCR sequencing and HLA analysis was acknowledged by the study.

With random hexamers, reverse transcription was performed on about 0.5 to 1 ug of RNA. Each CDR3 protein is one row after TCRdb ran MiXCR on the immunoSEQ multiplex PCR reads. The data show around 190,000 distinct CDR3 sequences, 93% seen once. Sequencing targeted TCR beta in blood CD8+ and CD4+ T cells. Healthy donors served as age- and sex-matched controls. The receptor was isolated from a human donor in good health. Sequencing was done on a sample of CD4+ T cells from PBMCs. This sequence joins TRBV6-2 or TRBV6-3 and TRBJ1-1; TRBD1 matches at 8 bases. This chain's CDR3 is CASSSRQGTEAFF. The DNA of the CDR3 is TGTGCCAGCAGCTCCCGACAGGGGACTGAAGCTTTCTTT.